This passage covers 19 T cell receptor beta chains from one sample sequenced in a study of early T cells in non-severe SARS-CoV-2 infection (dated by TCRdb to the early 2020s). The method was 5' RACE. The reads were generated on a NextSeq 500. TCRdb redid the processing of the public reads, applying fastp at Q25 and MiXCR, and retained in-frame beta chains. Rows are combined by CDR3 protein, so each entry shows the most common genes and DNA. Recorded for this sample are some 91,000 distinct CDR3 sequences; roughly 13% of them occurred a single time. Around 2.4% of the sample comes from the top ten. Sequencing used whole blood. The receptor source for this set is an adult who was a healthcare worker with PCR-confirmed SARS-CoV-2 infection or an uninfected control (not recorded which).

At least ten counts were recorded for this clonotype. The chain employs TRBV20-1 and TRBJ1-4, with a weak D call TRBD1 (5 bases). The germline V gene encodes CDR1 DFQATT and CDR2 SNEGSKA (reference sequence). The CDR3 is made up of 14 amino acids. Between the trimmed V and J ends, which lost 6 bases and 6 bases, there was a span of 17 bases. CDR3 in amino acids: CSAPGQGSDEKLFF. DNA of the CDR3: TGCAGTGCCCCCGGGCAGGGTTCAGATGAAAAACTGTTTTTT.

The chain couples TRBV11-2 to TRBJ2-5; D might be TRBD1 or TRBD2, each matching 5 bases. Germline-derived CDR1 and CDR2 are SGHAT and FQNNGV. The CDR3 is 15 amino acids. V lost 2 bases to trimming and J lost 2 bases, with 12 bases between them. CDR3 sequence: CASSLTPGAQETQYF. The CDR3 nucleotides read TGTGCCAGCAGCTTAACCCCCGGGGCACAAGAGACCCAGTACTTC.

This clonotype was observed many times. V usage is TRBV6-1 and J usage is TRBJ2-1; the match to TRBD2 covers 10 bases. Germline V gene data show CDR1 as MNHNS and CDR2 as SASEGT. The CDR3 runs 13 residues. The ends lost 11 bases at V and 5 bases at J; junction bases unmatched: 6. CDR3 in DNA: TGTGCCGGGGGACTAGCGTATAACAATGAGCAGTTCTTC. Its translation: CAGGLAYNNEQFF.

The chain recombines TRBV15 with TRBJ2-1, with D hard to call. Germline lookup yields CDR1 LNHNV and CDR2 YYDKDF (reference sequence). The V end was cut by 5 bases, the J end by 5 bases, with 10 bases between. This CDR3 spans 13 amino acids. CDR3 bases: TGTGCCACCAGCTGGCGAGCCAACAATGAGCAGTTCTTC. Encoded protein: CATSWRANNEQFF.

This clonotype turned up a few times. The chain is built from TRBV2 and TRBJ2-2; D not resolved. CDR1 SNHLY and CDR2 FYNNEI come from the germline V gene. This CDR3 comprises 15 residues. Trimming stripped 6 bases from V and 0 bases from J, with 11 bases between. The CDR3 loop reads CASRLMMANTGELFF. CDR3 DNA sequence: TGTGCCAGCAGGCTCATGATGGCGAACACCGGGGAGCTGTTTTTT.

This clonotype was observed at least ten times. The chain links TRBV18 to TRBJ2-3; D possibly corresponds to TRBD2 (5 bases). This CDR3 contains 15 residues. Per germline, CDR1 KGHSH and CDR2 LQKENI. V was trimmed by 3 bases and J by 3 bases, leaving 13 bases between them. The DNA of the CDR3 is TGTGCCAGCTCACCCGAGACTACCGAAACAGATACGCAGTATTTT. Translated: CASSPETTETDTQYF.

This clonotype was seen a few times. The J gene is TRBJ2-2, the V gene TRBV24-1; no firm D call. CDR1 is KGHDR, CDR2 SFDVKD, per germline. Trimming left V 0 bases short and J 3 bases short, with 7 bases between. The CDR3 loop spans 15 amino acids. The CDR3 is CATSDLRGHTGELFF. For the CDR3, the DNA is TGTGCCACCAGTGATTTGCGCGGTCACACCGGGGAGCTGTTTTTT.

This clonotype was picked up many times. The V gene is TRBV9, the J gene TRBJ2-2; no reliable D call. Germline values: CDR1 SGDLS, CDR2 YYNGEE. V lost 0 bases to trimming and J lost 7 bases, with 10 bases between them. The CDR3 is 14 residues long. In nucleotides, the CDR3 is TGTGCCAGCAGCGTAGGGCAGACGGGCGGGGAGCTGTTTTTT. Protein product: CASSVGQTGGELFF.

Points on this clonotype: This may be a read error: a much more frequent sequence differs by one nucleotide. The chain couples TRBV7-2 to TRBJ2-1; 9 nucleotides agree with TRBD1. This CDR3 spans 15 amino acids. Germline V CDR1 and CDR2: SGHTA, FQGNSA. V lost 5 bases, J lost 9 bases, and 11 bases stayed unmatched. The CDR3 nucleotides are TGTGCCAGCAGCCTCGACGGGACAGGGATCAGTGAGCAGTTCTTC. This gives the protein CASSLDGTGISEQFF.

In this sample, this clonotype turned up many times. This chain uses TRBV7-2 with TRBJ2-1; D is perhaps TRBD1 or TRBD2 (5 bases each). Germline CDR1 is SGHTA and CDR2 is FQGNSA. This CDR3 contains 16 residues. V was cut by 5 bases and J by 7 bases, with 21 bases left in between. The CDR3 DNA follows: TGTGCCAGCAGCCACTATCCGGGGCTAGGCGTGAATGAGCAGTTCTTC. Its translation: CASSHYPGLGVNEQFF.

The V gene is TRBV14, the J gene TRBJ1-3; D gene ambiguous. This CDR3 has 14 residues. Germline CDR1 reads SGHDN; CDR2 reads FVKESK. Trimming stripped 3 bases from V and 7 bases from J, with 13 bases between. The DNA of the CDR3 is TGTGCCAGCAGCCAGATTGAGCGCGGGAACACCATATATTTT. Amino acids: CASSQIERGNTIYF.

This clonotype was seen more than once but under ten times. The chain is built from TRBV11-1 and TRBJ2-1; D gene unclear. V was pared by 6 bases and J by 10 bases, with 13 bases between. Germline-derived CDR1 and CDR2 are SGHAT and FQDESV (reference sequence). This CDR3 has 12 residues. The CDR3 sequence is CASRSPTLEQFF. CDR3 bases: TGTGCCAGCAGGTCGCCCACTTTAGAGCAGTTCTTC.

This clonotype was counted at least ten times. CDR3 DNA: TGTGCCAGCAGTTTTCGGGCGGGGCAGCCCCAGCATTTT. Amino acids: CASSFRAGQPQHF. The J gene is TRBJ1-5, the V gene TRBV6-2 or TRBV6-3; D is uncertain. CDR1 MNHEY and CDR2 SVGEGT come from the germline V gene. The CDR3 is 13 residues long. The ends were cut back, 4 bases at V and 7 bases at J, with 11 bases in the middle.

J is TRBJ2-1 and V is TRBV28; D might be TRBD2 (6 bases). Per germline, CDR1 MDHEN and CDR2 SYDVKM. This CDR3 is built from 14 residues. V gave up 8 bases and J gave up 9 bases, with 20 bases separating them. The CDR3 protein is CASRRSTGGGEQFF. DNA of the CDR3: TGTGCCAGCCGAAGATCTACCGGGGGTGGTGAGCAGTTCTTC.

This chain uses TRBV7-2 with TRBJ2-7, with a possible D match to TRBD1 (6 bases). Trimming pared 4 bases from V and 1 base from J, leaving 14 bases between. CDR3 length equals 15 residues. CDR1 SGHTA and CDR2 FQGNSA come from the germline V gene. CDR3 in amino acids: CASSSQGDRSYEQYF. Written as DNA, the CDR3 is TGTGCCAGCAGCTCCCAGGGAGACAGGTCCTACGAGCAGTACTTC.

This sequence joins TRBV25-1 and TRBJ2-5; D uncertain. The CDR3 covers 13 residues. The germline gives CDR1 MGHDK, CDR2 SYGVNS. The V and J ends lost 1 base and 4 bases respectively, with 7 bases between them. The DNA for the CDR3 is TGTGCCAGCAGTGAATTTAGCCCAGAGACCCAGTACTTC. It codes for CASSEFSPETQYF.

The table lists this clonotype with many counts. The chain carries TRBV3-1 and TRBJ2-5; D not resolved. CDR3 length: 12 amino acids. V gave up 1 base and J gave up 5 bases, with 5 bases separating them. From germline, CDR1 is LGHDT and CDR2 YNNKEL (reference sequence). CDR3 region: CASSQVTETQYF. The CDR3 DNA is TGTGCCAGCAGCCAAGTTACGGAGACCCAGTACTTC.

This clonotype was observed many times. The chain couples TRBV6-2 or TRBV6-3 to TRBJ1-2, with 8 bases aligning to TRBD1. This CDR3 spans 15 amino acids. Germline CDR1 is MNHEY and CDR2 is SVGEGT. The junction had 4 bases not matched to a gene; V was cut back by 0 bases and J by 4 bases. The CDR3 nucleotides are TGTGCCAGCAGTTACTCAGGACAGGGAGGCTATGGCTACACCTTC. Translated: CASSYSGQGGYGYTF.

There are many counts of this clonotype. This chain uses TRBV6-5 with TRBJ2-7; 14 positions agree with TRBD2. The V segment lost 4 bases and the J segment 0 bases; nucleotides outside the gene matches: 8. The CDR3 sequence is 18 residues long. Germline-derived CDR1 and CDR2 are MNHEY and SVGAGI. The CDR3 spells CASSSGLAGGRSSYEQYF. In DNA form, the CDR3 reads TGTGCCAGCAGTTCCGGACTAGCGGGGGGTCGTAGCTCCTACGAGCAGTACTTC.